This is a list of T cell receptor beta chains from one sample in a study of blood T cell repertoires in COVID-19. Clones were read by immunoSEQ multiplex PCR, and TCRdb kept only the in-frame ones, dropping some. The sample lists about 80,000 clones, 85% seen once, with roughly 8.9% in the top ten. Sequencing was done on a sample of peripheral blood. All receptors come from a man in his forties or fifties with COVID-19, enrolled during active disease. CDR3s include the opening cysteine and the closing phenylalanine or tryptophan. Each record gives: V gene, D gene, clone size, J gene, CDR3 DNA, CDR3 protein. The D gene is left open where the match is weak. Clone size appears in some rows only: once, few, many, or a class for an expanded clone.

v_call: TRBV7-2; d_call: -; clone_size: -; j_call: TRBJ2-3; cdr3_nt: TGTGCCAGCAGCTTAAGCGGGCTAGATACGCAGTATTTT; cdr3_aa: CASSLSGLDTQYF
v_call: TRBV11-2; d_call: TRBD2; clone_size: -; j_call: TRBJ2-2; cdr3_nt: TGTGCCAGCAGCTTCGCGGGGGCCGGGGAGCTGTTTTTT; cdr3_aa: CASSFAGAGELFF
v_call: TRBV18; d_call: -; clone_size: -; j_call: TRBJ2-5; cdr3_nt: TGTGCCAGCTCACAGGGGTTCGGAGAGACCCAGTACTTC; cdr3_aa: CASSQGFGETQYF
v_call: TRBV19; d_call: TRBD1; clone_size: -; j_call: TRBJ2-7; cdr3_nt: TGTGCCAGTAGTATAGATCACGTGGGTTGGGGACAGGGAGGATACGAGCAGTACTTC; cdr3_aa: CASSIDHVGWGQGGYEQYF
v_call: TRBV30; d_call: -; clone_size: once; j_call: TRBJ2-1; cdr3_nt: TGTGCCTGGAGTGTAGGGTCTCAGGAGGGTGAGCAGTTCTTC; cdr3_aa: CAWSVGSQEGEQFF
v_call: TRBV30; d_call: TRBD2; clone_size: -; j_call: TRBJ2-1; cdr3_nt: TGTGCCTGTCCCCGGGGGGGGGATTACAATGAGCAGTTCTTC; cdr3_aa: CACPRGGDYNEQFF
v_call: TRBV19; d_call: -; clone_size: -; j_call: TRBJ1-5; cdr3_nt: TGTGCCAGTAGTATAGCCGCGGATAGCAATCAGCCCCAGCATTTT; cdr3_aa: CASSIAADSNQPQHF
v_call: TRBV20-1; d_call: -; clone_size: -; j_call: TRBJ1-1; cdr3_nt: TGCAGTGCTTCATCGAACACTGAAGCTTTCTTT; cdr3_aa: CSASSNTEAFF
v_call: TRBV5-6; d_call: -; clone_size: -; j_call: TRBJ1-1; cdr3_nt: TGTGCCAGCAGCACCGACAGAGACACTGAAGCTTTCTTT; cdr3_aa: CASSTDRDTEAFF
v_call: TRBV2; d_call: TRBD1; clone_size: -; j_call: TRBJ2-2; cdr3_nt: TGTGCCAGCAGTGAACCAAGGGGGCGCTTCGGGGAGCTGTTTTTT; cdr3_aa: CASSEPRGRFGELFF
v_call: TRBV30; d_call: TRBD2; clone_size: -; j_call: TRBJ2-1; cdr3_nt: TGTGCCTGGAGCATAACTAGCGGGAGGTTCGAGCAGTTCTTC; cdr3_aa: CAWSITSGRFEQFF
v_call: TRBV7-9; d_call: TRBD1; clone_size: -; j_call: TRBJ1-1; cdr3_nt: TGTGCCAGCAGCCACGGACAGGGCTTAGCTTTCTTT; cdr3_aa: CASSHGQGLAFF
v_call: TRBV25-1; d_call: -; clone_size: once; j_call: TRBJ2-1; cdr3_nt: TGTGCCAGCAGCACAGGTTACAATGAGCAGTTCTTC; cdr3_aa: CASSTGYNEQFF
v_call: TRBV4-1; d_call: -; clone_size: -; j_call: TRBJ2-7; cdr3_nt: TGCGCCAGCAGCCAAGATCGCGAGCAGTACTTC; cdr3_aa: CASSQDREQYF
v_call: TRBV30; d_call: TRBD1; clone_size: -; j_call: TRBJ1-1; cdr3_nt: TGTGCCTGTACGACAGGGGGCTCTGAAGCTTTCTTT; cdr3_aa: CACTTGGSEAFF
v_call: TRBV2; d_call: -; clone_size: -; j_call: TRBJ2-3; cdr3_nt: TGTGCCAGCAGAACAGGGCTCACAGATACGCAGTATTTT; cdr3_aa: CASRTGLTDTQYF
v_call: TRBV10-3; d_call: TRBD2; clone_size: -; j_call: TRBJ2-2; cdr3_nt: TGTGCCATCAGGGCTAGCGGGACTACGAACACCGGGGAGCTGTTTTTT; cdr3_aa: CAIRASGTTNTGELFF
v_call: TRBV11-3; d_call: -; clone_size: -; j_call: TRBJ1-1; cdr3_nt: TGTGCCAGCAGTTCTAACTCATACACTGAAGCTTTCTTT; cdr3_aa: CASSSNSYTEAFF
v_call: TRBV28; d_call: -; clone_size: -; j_call: TRBJ2-3; cdr3_nt: TGTGCCAGCAGCCTTTCAGGTACAGATACGCAGTATTTT; cdr3_aa: CASSLSGTDTQYF
v_call: TRBV28; d_call: -; clone_size: -; j_call: TRBJ2-5; cdr3_nt: TGTGCCAGCAGTAACCGGGAGCCACCTAGGGAGACCCAGTACTTC; cdr3_aa: CASSNREPPRETQYF
v_call: TRBV4-2; d_call: TRBD1; clone_size: -; j_call: TRBJ2-5; cdr3_nt: TGTGCCAGTAGGGGGCTCGGCGAGACCCAGTACTTC; cdr3_aa: CASRGLGETQYF
v_call: TRBV7-2; d_call: TRBD2; clone_size: -; j_call: TRBJ2-1; cdr3_nt: TGTGCCAGCACCAAAAGCGGGATCTCCTACAATGAGCAGTTCTTC; cdr3_aa: CASTKSGISYNEQFF
v_call: TRBV27; d_call: -; clone_size: -; j_call: TRBJ1-4; cdr3_nt: TGTGCCAGCAGTCAAAGACAAGTACCTACAACTAATGAAAAACTGTTTTTT; cdr3_aa: CASSQRQVPTTNEKLFF
v_call: TRBV19; d_call: TRBD1; clone_size: -; j_call: TRBJ1-5; cdr3_nt: TGTGCCAGTACCCTTAGACAGGGGGGACGGGATCAGCCCCAGCATTTT; cdr3_aa: CASTLRQGGRDQPQHF
v_call: TRBV19; d_call: -; clone_size: -; j_call: TRBJ2-6; cdr3_nt: TGTGCCAGTAGTATCCCGGGTCGTGGGGCCAACGTCCTGACTTTC; cdr3_aa: CASSIPGRGANVLTF
v_call: TRBV11-2; d_call: -; clone_size: -; j_call: TRBJ1-6; cdr3_nt: TGTGCCAGCAGCTCAGACCCAGGGATCCATAATTCACCCCTCCACTTT; cdr3_aa: CASSSDPGIHNSPLHF
v_call: TRBV2; d_call: -; clone_size: -; j_call: TRBJ1-5; cdr3_nt: TGTGCCAGCAGTGGGGCGGGGGCGCGAGGTCAGCCCCAGCATTTT; cdr3_aa: CASSGAGARGQPQHF
v_call: TRBV28; d_call: -; clone_size: -; j_call: TRBJ2-7; cdr3_nt: TGTGCCAGCAGTCCCCTGGGTAGCGTCTCCTACGAGCAGTACTTC; cdr3_aa: CASSPLGSVSYEQYF
v_call: TRBV6-2/TRBV6-3; d_call: TRBD1; clone_size: -; j_call: TRBJ2-1; cdr3_nt: TGTGCCAGCAGTCCCGGACAGGCCCCGGCTGGTGAGCAGTTCTTC; cdr3_aa: CASSPGQAPAGEQFF
v_call: TRBV2; d_call: TRBD2; clone_size: -; j_call: TRBJ2-1; cdr3_nt: TGTGCCAGCAGTGTGGTCGCTAGCGGGAGAGGTGAGCAGTTCTTC; cdr3_aa: CASSVVASGRGEQFF
v_call: TRBV27; d_call: -; clone_size: -; j_call: TRBJ2-3; cdr3_nt: TGTGCCAGCAGCCCCCCTGCCGTGGGAGCCGTAGGAGTCACAGATACGCAGTATTTT; cdr3_aa: CASSPPAVGAVGVTDTQYF
v_call: TRBV4-3; d_call: -; clone_size: -; j_call: TRBJ2-3; cdr3_nt: TGCGCCAGCAGCCAAGACACTGCTATTTACTATACGCAGTATTTT; cdr3_aa: CASSQDTAIYYTQYF
v_call: TRBV7-9; d_call: -; clone_size: once; j_call: TRBJ2-2; cdr3_nt: TGTGCCAGCAGCTATTCGACCGGGGAGCTGTTTTTT; cdr3_aa: CASSYSTGELFF
v_call: TRBV28; d_call: TRBD2; clone_size: -; j_call: TRBJ2-1; cdr3_nt: TGTGCCAGTGGGGAGGGTGAAAATGAGCAGTTCTTC; cdr3_aa: CASGEGENEQFF
v_call: TRBV24-1; d_call: -; clone_size: -; j_call: TRBJ2-2; cdr3_nt: TGTGCCACGTCGAGAGCGAACACCGGGGAGCTGTTTTTT; cdr3_aa: CATSRANTGELFF
v_call: TRBV24-1; d_call: -; clone_size: -; j_call: TRBJ2-5; cdr3_nt: TGTGCCACCAGTGACCCCCGTGAGGGAGAGACCCAGTACTTC; cdr3_aa: CATSDPREGETQYF
v_call: TRBV9; d_call: TRBD1; clone_size: -; j_call: TRBJ1-6; cdr3_nt: TGTGCCAGCAGCGCGGGGACAGGGAAGAATTCACCCCTCCACTTT; cdr3_aa: CASSAGTGKNSPLHF